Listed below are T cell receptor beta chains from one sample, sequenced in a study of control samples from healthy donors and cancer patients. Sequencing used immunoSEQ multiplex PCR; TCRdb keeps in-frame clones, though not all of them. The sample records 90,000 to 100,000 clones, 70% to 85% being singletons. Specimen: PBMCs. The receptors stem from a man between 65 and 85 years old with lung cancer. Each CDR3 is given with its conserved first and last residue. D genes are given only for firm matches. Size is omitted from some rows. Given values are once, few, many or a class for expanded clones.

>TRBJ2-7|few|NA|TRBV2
CASSLAGTYEQYF
TGTGCCAGCAGTCTGGCGGGGACTTACGAGCAGTACTTC
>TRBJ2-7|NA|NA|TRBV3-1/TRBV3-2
CASSQAGRGHHEQYF
TGTGCCAGCAGCCAAGCCGGCAGGGGCCACCACGAGCAGTACTTC
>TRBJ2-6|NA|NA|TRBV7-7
CASSLTASTVLTF
TGTGCTAGCAGCTTGACCGCTTCGACCGTCCTGACTTTC
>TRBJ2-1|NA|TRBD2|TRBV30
CAWSVWRGGYNEQFF
TGTGCCTGGAGTGTATGGCGGGGGGGGTACAATGAGCAGTTCTTC
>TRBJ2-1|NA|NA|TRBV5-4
CASSLGGAREQFF
TGTGCCAGCAGCTTAGGGGGGGCTCGTGAGCAGTTCTTC
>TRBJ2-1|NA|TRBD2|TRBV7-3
CASSSLGAGVYNEQFF
TGTGCCAGCAGCTCGCTGGGAGCGGGAGTCTACAATGAGCAGTTCTTC
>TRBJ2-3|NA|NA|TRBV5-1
CASSGEWGDTQYF
TGCGCCAGCAGCGGGGAGTGGGGGGATACGCAGTATTTT
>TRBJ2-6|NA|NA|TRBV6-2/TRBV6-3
CASSYGALGANVLTF
TGTGCCAGCAGTTACGGTGCTCTTGGGGCCAACGTCCTGACTTTC
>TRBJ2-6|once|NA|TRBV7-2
CASSGGTSPGVLTF
TGTGCCAGCAGCGGCGGGACATCCCCCGGGGTCCTGACTTTC
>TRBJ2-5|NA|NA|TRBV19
CASSTYRVWETQYF
TGTGCCAGTAGTACCTACAGGGTTTGGGAGACCCAGTACTTC
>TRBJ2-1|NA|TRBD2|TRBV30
CAWSTPGLASWHEQFF
TGTGCCTGGAGTACTCCGGGACTAGCGTCCTGGCATGAGCAGTTCTTC
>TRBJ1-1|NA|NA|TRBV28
CASSVGGRKNTEAFF
TGTGCCAGCAGTGTGGGCGGAAGAAAGAACACTGAAGCTTTCTTT
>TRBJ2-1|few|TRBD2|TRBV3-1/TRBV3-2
CASSQAASGGYNEQFF
TGTGCCAGCAGCCAAGCTGCTAGCGGGGGGTACAATGAGCAGTTCTTC
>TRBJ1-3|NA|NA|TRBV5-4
CASSLAGKPFGNTIYF
TGTGCCAGCAGCTTGGCCGGGAAACCCTTTGGAAACACCATATATTTT
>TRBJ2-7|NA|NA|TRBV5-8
CASSQLSGSYEQYF
TGTGCCAGCAGCCAGCTTTCAGGGTCCTACGAGCAGTACTTC
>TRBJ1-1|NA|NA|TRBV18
CASSLRTGMNTEAFF
TGTGCCAGCTCACTTCGGACGGGAATGAACACTGAAGCTTTCTTT
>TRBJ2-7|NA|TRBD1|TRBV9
CASSVDEGARMDEQYF
TGTGCCAGCAGCGTAGACGAGGGGGCGCGCATGGACGAGCAGTACTTC
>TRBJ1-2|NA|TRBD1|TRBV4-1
CASSQDTQGAQNYGYTF
TGCGCCAGCAGCCAAGATACTCAGGGGGCTCAAAACTATGGCTACACCTTC
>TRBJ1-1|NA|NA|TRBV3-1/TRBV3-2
CASSGPAGGGAFF
TGTGCCAGCAGCGGCCCCGCTGGGGGAGGCGCTTTCTTT
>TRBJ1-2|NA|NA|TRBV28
CASKEGTPYGYTF
TGTGCCAGCAAGGAAGGGACACCCTATGGCTACACCTTC
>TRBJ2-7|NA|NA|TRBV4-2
CASSQGTLTSYEQYF
TGTGCCAGCAGCCAAGGAACATTGACTTCCTACGAGCAGTACTTC
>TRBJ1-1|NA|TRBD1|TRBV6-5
CASSYGQVNTEAFF
TGTGCCAGCAGTTACGGACAGGTGAACACTGAAGCTTTCTTT
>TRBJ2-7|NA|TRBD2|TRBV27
CASRRGGISGEQYF
TGTGCCAGTCGCCGGGGGGGGATTTCAGGCGAGCAGTACTTC
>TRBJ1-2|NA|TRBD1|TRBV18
CASSPSNTGVYYGYTF
TGTGCCAGCTCACCGAGTAATACAGGGGTTTATTATGGCTACACCTTC
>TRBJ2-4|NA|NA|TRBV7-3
CASSLDLGGNIQYF
TGTGCCAGCAGCTTAGATCTGGGGGGAAACATTCAGTACTTC
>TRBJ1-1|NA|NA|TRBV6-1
CASSESSVLNTEAFF
TGTGCCAGCAGTGAGAGTTCGGTCCTGAACACTGAAGCTTTCTTT
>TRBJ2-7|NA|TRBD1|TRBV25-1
CASQTGYHEQYF
TGTGCCAGCCAGACAGGGTATCACGAGCAGTACTTC
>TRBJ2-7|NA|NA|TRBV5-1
CASSLGGHEQYF
TGCGCCAGCAGCTTGGGGGGCCACGAGCAGTACTTC
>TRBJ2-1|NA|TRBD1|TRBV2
CASRPGQGADNEQFF
TGTGCCAGCAGGCCGGGACAGGGGGCAGACAATGAGCAGTTCTTC